A selection of T cell receptor beta chains follows, all from one sample in a study of tumor and adjacent non-tumor tissue in lung cancer. TCRdb reanalysed the multiplex PCR reads using MiXCR and keeps one entry per CDR3 protein. The sample yields tens of thousands of distinct CDR3 sequences, roughly 66% seen once. Specimen: lung tumor tissue. Receptor source: a man between 60 and 75 years old with non-small cell lung cancer. Both conserved end residues are part of each CDR3. The D gene is left open where the match is weak. Expanded clones are given a class, and other clones once, few, many or no size at all.

V gene	clone size	J gene	D gene	CDR3 DNA	CDR3 protein
TRBV10-2	-	TRBJ2-7	TRBD2	TGCGCCAGCACCACTGGGCAGGGAGGGAACTACGAGCAATACTTC	CASTTGQGGNYEQYF
TRBV28	-	TRBJ2-2	-	TGTGCCAGCAGCTTCGGACTCCCCGTCGGGGAGCTGTTTTTT	CASSFGLPVGELFF
TRBV7-9	many	TRBJ2-1	TRBD1	TGTGCCAGCAGCTTTTCCCAGGGGGTGAAGAATGAGCAGTTCTTC	CASSFSQGVKNEQFF
TRBV4-2	-	TRBJ2-2	TRBD2	TGTGCCAGCAGCCCTCGGACTAGCGGGGGGGCCATTGACACTCGGGAGCTGTCTTTT	CASSPRTSGGAIDTRELSF
TRBV12-3/TRBV12-4	many	TRBJ2-1	-	TGTGCCAGCAGTTTAATGGCAGCCTCCTACAATGAGCAGTTCTTC	CASSLMAASYNEQFF
TRBV20-1	-	TRBJ2-3	TRBD1	TGCAGTGCTACGGACGAGACAGGGGGTGGGCCAGATACGCAGTATTTT	CSATDETGGGPDTQYF
TRBV29-1	once	TRBJ2-5	-	TGCGGCGTCTCCCCGGGGGAGACCCAGTATTTC	CGVSPGETQYF
TRBV7-9	-	TRBJ1-3	TRBD1	TGTGCCAGCAGCTTAGCAAGGACAGGGGTGAACATCATATATTTT	CASSLARTGVNIIYF
TRBV11-2	-	TRBJ2-7	-	TGTGCCAGCAGCTTAGGAGGGGCTGCCTACGAGCAGCTCTTC	CASSLGGAAYEQLF
TRBV29-1	many	TRBJ2-7	TRBD1	TGCAGCGTTGAACCGTCCGGGACAGAGTCCGAGCAGTACTTC	CSVEPSGTESEQYF
TRBV5-4	-	TRBJ2-2	TRBD2	TGTGCCAGCAGCTTGGATAGGTTCAGCGGGAGATTCGGGGAGCTGTTTTTT	CASSLDRFSGRFGELFF
TRBV6-1	many	TRBJ2-3	-	TGTGCCAGCAGTGAGACGGGTAGGGATACGCAGTATTTT	CASSETGRDTQYF
TRBV11-1	-	TRBJ2-2	-	TGTGCCAGCACCAGCAGGGGAGAGAACACCGGGGAGCTGTTTTTT	CASTSRGENTGELFF
TRBV5-6	-	TRBJ1-5	-	TGTGCCAGCAGCTTTTCGAGAATTCAGCCCCAGCATTTT	CASSFSRIQPQHF
TRBV19	once	TRBJ2-3	-	TGTGCCAGTATCCCCCCCACGCAGTATTTT	CASIPPTQYF
TRBV11-2	-	TRBJ1-2	-	TGTGCCAGTAGCTTAAACGCATGGTATGGCTACACCTTC	CASSLNAWYGYTF
TRBV2	few	TRBJ2-2	-	TGTGCCAGCAAGCTGGAGAACACCGGGGAGCTGTTTTTT	CASKLENTGELFF
TRBV29-1	-	TRBJ2-1	-	TGCAGCGTTGAAGGTAAAGACAGCTCCCAAAATGAGCAGTTCTTC	CSVEGKDSSQNEQFF
TRBV6-1	-	TRBJ2-7	-	TGTGCCAGCAGTGAGGCGTTTTTCGGGGGAGCCTGCGAGCAGTACTTC	CASSEAFFGGACEQYF
TRBV13	-	TRBJ2-7	TRBD1	TGTGCCAGCAGCTTAGGGGACAGGGGTAAACGGGAGCAGCACTTC	CASSLGDRGKREQHF
TRBV7-9	few	TRBJ2-4	TRBD2	TGTGCCAGCAGCTTGTCGGGGGGCAAAAACATTCAGTACTTC	CASSLSGGKNIQYF
TRBV29-1	-	TRBJ2-5	-	TGCAGTGTCTCCCCGGGGGAGGCCCAGTACTTC	CSVSPGEAQYF
TRBV11-1	-	TRBJ2-3	-	TGTGCCAGCAGCTTTGTCCCGTGGGCAGTGGGAGATACGCAGTATTTT	CASSFVPWAVGDTQYF
TRBV12-3/TRBV12-4	-	TRBJ2-1	-	TGTGCCAGCAGTTTAGAGCCTGCAAGTGAGCAGTTCTTC	CASSLEPASEQFF
TRBV11-3	medium-sized	TRBJ1-4	TRBD1	TGTGCCAGCAGCCTGAGGACAGGGGGCGTAAAACTGTTTTTT	CASSLRTGGVKLFF
TRBV11-1	-	TRBJ1-1	-	TGCGCCAGCAGCTTATGGACCAACACTGAAGCTTTCTTT	CASSLWTNTEAFF
TRBV11-2	-	TRBJ2-5	TRBD1	TGTGCCAGCAGCACCGGGACAGGGGGCTTAAAGACCCAGTACTTC	CASSTGTGGLKTQYF
TRBV11-2	medium-sized	TRBJ1-3	-	TGTGCCAGCAGCCCCAGGCCGGGGCCGCGGGGGGCCATATATTTT	CASSPRPGPRGAIYF
TRBV7-9	-	TRBJ1-2	-	TGTGCCAGTAGCTTAGAGACACACGGCTACGCCTTC	CASSLETHGYAF
TRBV5-5	many	TRBJ2-2	-	TGTGCCAGCAGATGGGGGGCCGCGAACACCGGGGAGCTGTTTTTT	CASRWGAANTGELFF
TRBV6-5	few	TRBJ2-3	-	TGTGCCAGCGGTAGGGACTCAGATACGCAGTATTTT	CASGRDSDTQYF
TRBV20-1	-	TRBJ1-1	TRBD1	TGCATTGCTACCTGGGACAGGGGGCGCGTTGGCACTGAAGCTTTCTTT	CIATWDRGRVGTEAFF
TRBV7-9	few	TRBJ2-1	-	TGTGCCAGCAGCCCCTACGGCTCGGGTGTCGATGAGCAGTTCTTC	CASSPYGSGVDEQFF
TRBV20-1	once	TRBJ2-7	-	TGCAGTGTCATGGATGACAGAATGTACGAGCAGTACTTC	CSVMDDRMYEQYF
TRBV6-1	-	TRBJ1-5	TRBD1	TGTGCCAGCAGCATGGACAGGGGGCTATCAATAAGCAATCAGCCCCAGCATTTC	CASSMDRGLSISNQPQHF
TRBV20-1	many	TRBJ1-4	-	TGCAGTGCTCAAGACGGAGGGGGTGAAAAACTGTTTTTT	CSAQDGGGEKLFF
TRBV6-6	many	TRBJ2-7	TRBD1	TGTGCCAGCAGTTCCCCGGACAGGGGCCCCTACGAGCAGTACTTC	CASSSPDRGPYEQYF
TRBV11-2	few	TRBJ1-4	-	TGCGTCAGCAAGGGTGCAGCTAATGAAAAACTGTTTTTT	CVSKGAANEKLFF
TRBV12-3/TRBV12-4	-	TRBJ2-2	TRBD1	TGTACCAGTACCACTTGGGCAGGGGGAGCTGGGGAGCTGTTTTTT	CTSTTWAGGAGELFF
TRBV6-2/TRBV6-3	-	TRBJ2-5	-	TGTGCCAGCAGTTACCCCCAGATTAGGCACAGGAGACGAGAGTACCAAGAGACCCAGTACTTC	CASSYPQIRHRRREYQETQYF
TRBV11-2	-	TRBJ2-2	TRBD2	TGTGCCTGCAGCTTAGTAGCTAGCGGGACCGGGGAGCTGTTTTTT	CACSLVASGTGELFF
TRBV7-9	-	TRBJ2-5	-	TGTGCCAGCAGCTTCAGCTGGGGTCAAGAGACCCAGTACTTC	CASSFSWGQETQYF
TRBV11-3	-	TRBJ2-1	-	TGTGCCAGCAACTTAGATCCGGGGCGGGGGCACAATGAGCAGTTCTTC	CASNLDPGRGHNEQFF
TRBV25-1	few	TRBJ1-2	-	TGTGCCAGCAGTTCCGCAGCGAATAACTATGGCTACACCTTC	CASSSAANNYGYTF
TRBV6-1	many	TRBJ2-7	TRBD1	TGTGCCAGCAGTGCTGGGACAGGCCTCTACGAGCAGTACTTC	CASSAGTGLYEQYF
TRBV11-2	-	TRBJ2-3	-	TGTGCCGGCAGCAGGAAATATTCCAGCACAGATACGCAGTATTTT	CAGSRKYSSTDTQYF
TRBV5-1	-	TRBJ2-5	-	TGCGCCAGCAGCATGGCAGCGCCGCTTAAAGAGACCCAGTACTTC	CASSMAAPLKETQYF
TRBV4-1	-	TRBJ1-1	-	TGCACCAGCGGTCAAGGGACTGAAGCTTTCTTT	CTSGQGTEAFF